The 31 T cell receptor beta chains given below trace back to one sample, sequenced in a study of identical twins. TCRdb reanalysed the 5' RACE reads using MiXCR and keeps one entry per CDR3 protein. The top ten hold about 0.53% of the sample, which has some 500,000 distinct CDR3 sequences, more than 13% seen once. Another study also made use of these data, one on yellow fever vaccine responses in identical twins.

The sequenced sample was CD4+ T cells sorted from blood. Source of these receptors: a woman aged 18-29 years in good health.

This rearrangement joins TRBV12-3 or TRBV12-4 to TRBJ2-6; D is possibly TRBD1 (5 bases). This CDR3 spans 15 amino acids. The V gene lost 5 bases and the J gene lost 2 bases, with 10 bases spanning the gap. CDR3 region: CASSPTDPGANVLTF. The CDR3 DNA follows: TGTGCCAGCAGTCCGACAGATCCTGGGGCCAACGTCCTGACTTTC.

The rearrangement links TRBV7-2 to TRBJ2-5; no clear D gene. In germline, CDR1 is SGHTA, CDR2 FQGNSA. V gave up 4 bases and J gave up 1 base, with 19 bases separating them. This CDR3 comprises 17 residues. The DNA for the CDR3 is TGTGCCAGCAGCTCTCGGATTAGAGGAATGGGCCAAGAGACCCAGTACTTC. It encodes CASSSRIRGMGQETQYF.

This clonotype came up a few times. This sequence joins TRBV20-1 and TRBJ1-4; 9 positions agree with TRBD1. The CDR3 is 15 residues long. Looked up from germline, CDR1 is DFQATT and CDR2 is SNEGSKA (reference sequence). Trimming took 3 bases from V and 8 from J; bases not matched to a gene: 10. DNA of the CDR3: TGCAGTGCTAGTTCCCCGGACAGGGGAAAGGAAAAACTGTTTTTT. It encodes CSASSPDRGKEKLFF.

This clonotype was seen ten or more times. The chain carries TRBV25-1 and TRBJ2-7; 11 bases match TRBD1. Germline lookup yields CDR1 MGHDK and CDR2 SYGVNS. This CDR3 has 15 amino acids. Trimming at V came to 1 base and at J to 4 bases, leaving 3 bases not matched to a gene. The CDR3 bases are TGTGCCAGCAGTGAATTGGGGACAGGGGGATACGAGCAGTACTTC. This encodes CASSELGTGGYEQYF.

The V call is TRBV28, the J call TRBJ2-1; 12 bases are shared with TRBD2. There are 16 residues in the CDR3. Per germline, CDR1 MDHEN and CDR2 SYDVKM. The junction had 8 bases not matched to a gene; V was cut back by 4 bases and J by 7 bases. The CDR3 sequence is CASSYLAGGPRNEQFF. The CDR3 DNA reads TGTGCCAGCAGTTACCTAGCGGGAGGGCCCAGGAATGAGCAGTTCTTC.

This clonotype was seen many times. One end of the junction fails to match germline, which may point to a read error. The chain has TRBV5-1 and TRBJ1-5; a weak D match, TRBD1 (5 bases). Germline assignment: CDR1 SGHRS and CDR2 YFSETQ. The CDR3 is 14 residues long. The CDR3 nucleotides read TGTGCCAGCAGCTTAGGAACAGGAAATCAGCCCCAGCATTTT. It codes for CASSLGTGNQPQHF.

Only one count was recorded for this clonotype. This chain joins TRBV20-1 and TRBJ2-1; D is unclear. The V end lost 6 bases, the J end lost 3 bases, and 12 bases lay between the germline ends. CDR1 is DFQATT and CDR2 is SNEGSKA in the germline V gene (reference sequence). The CDR3 has 13 residues. The DNA of the CDR3 is TGCAGTGCCCCTCCGAACAACTACAATGAGCAGTTCTTC. This encodes CSAPPNNYNEQFF.

The chain couples TRBV10-1 to TRBJ2-7; 8 bases map to TRBD2. Germline V gene data show CDR1 as WNHNN and CDR2 as SYGVQD (reference sequence). With 2 bases clipped from V and 6 bases from J, the junction kept 21 bases outside the gene matches. The CDR3 is 19 amino acids. The CDR3 sequence is CASSERIGRPGLVLPEQYF. The CDR3 DNA follows: TGCGCCAGCAGTGAGCGGATCGGGAGGCCGGGACTAGTACTTCCCGAGCAGTACTTC.

The chain employs TRBV6-5 and TRBJ2-4, with D uncertain. Germline V CDR1 and CDR2: MNHEY, SVGAGI. Trimming stripped 0 bases from V and 1 base from J, with 7 bases between. The CDR3 contains 15 residues. The CDR3 bases are TGTGCCAGCAGTTACTCCTGGAGCGCCAAAAACATTCAGTACTTC. Its translation is CASSYSWSAKNIQYF.

This chain joins TRBV4-2 and TRBJ1-4; D call uncertain. This CDR3 has 14 amino acids. Trimming stripped 0 bases from V and 7 bases from J, with 9 bases between. Looked up from germline, CDR1 is LGHNA and CDR2 is YNFKEQ. This CDR3 reads CASSQERFAEKLFF. DNA for the CDR3: TGTGCCAGCAGCCAAGAAAGATTCGCTGAAAAACTGTTTTTT.

The rearrangement uses TRBV20-1 and TRBJ2-2, with TRBD2 as a possible D gene (6 bases). Germline-derived CDR1 and CDR2 are DFQATT and SNEGSKA (reference sequence). Trimming left V 2 bases short and J 7 bases short, with 11 bases between. This CDR3 has 13 amino acids. The CDR3 reads CSARPRLVGELFF. The CDR3, as DNA: TGCAGTGCTAGACCGAGACTAGTCGGGGAGCTGTTTTTT.

J is TRBJ2-7 and V is TRBV20-1; 13 positions match TRBD2. Germline CDR1 and CDR2: DFQATT and SNEGSKA (reference sequence). The CDR3 covers 15 residues. V was clipped by 5 bases and J by 0 bases; unmatched bases: 4. The CDR3 loop reads CSAGRLAGGSYEQYF. DNA of the CDR3: TGCAGTGCTGGGAGACTAGCGGGAGGCTCCTACGAGCAGTACTTC.

The CDR3 is CSARTANSPLHF. The CDR3 DNA is TGCAGCGCCAGGACAGCTAATTCACCCCTCCACTTT. The chain employs TRBV29-1 and TRBJ1-6; weak D call: TRBD1 (6 bases). This CDR3 has 12 residues. V lost 7 bases and J 6 bases, leaving 10 bases between the germline ends. CDR1 SQVTM and CDR2 ANQGSEA come from the germline V gene.

A few counts support this clonotype. This chain joins TRBV7-9 and TRBJ1-2, with TRBD1 identical over 7 bases. J lost 4 bases, V lost 3 bases, and 8 bases had no gene match. The length of the CDR3 is 15 residues. The germline V gene encodes CDR1 SEHNR and CDR2 FQNEAQ (reference sequence). CDR3 nucleotide sequence: TGTGCCAGCAGCTTCGGACAGGATAGTGGCTATGGCTACACCTTC. It yields the protein CASSFGQDSGYGYTF. The whole variable domain, remainder taken from reference TRBV7-9 and TRBJ1-2, is DTGVSQNPRHKITKRGQNVTFRCDPISEHNRLYWYRQTLGQGPEFLTYFQNEAQLEKSRLLSDRFSAERPKGSFSTLEIQRTEQGDSAMYLCASSFGQDSGYGYTFGSGTRLTVV.

In this sample, this clonotype turned up a few times. J is TRBJ2-7 and V is TRBV20-1, with D unresolved. The CDR3 is 13 amino acids. The germline V gene encodes CDR1 DFQATT and CDR2 SNEGSKA (reference sequence). V dropped 1 base and J dropped 5 bases, with 12 bases sitting between them. The chain's CDR3 is CSARVVGWDEQYF. CDR3 sequence (DNA): TGCAGTGCTAGAGTGGTAGGGTGGGACGAGCAGTACTTC.

This clonotype was counted a few times. The chain has TRBV7-6 and TRBJ2-7; a weak D match, TRBD1 (6 bases). The V end was cut by 4 bases, the J end by 0 bases, with 7 bases between. Germline loops: CDR1 SGHVS, CDR2 FNYEAQ. The CDR3 sequence is 13 residues long. CDR3 loop: CASSSDSSYEQYF. The CDR3 DNA follows: TGTGCCAGCAGCTCGGACAGCTCCTACGAGCAGTACTTC.

This clonotype was observed a handful of times. The CDR3 bases are TGTGCCAGCAGTCCTCGCCGCGGGACACATGCGGGGGATACGCAGTATTTT. Encoded protein: CASSPRRGTHAGDTQYF. The rearrangement joins TRBV6-1 to TRBJ2-3; D is perhaps TRBD1 or TRBD2 (6 bases each). V dropped 5 bases and J dropped 6 bases, with 24 bases sitting between them. The CDR3 is 17 residues long. Germline CDR1 is MNHNS and CDR2 is SASEGT.

This rearrangement joins TRBV29-1 to TRBJ1-6, with D possibly matching TRBD1 (6 bases). CDR3 length: 14 amino acids. Germline values: CDR1 SQVTM, CDR2 ANQGSEA. The V gene lost 7 bases and the J gene lost 7 bases, with 17 bases spanning the gap. CDR3 bases: TGCAGCGCACTCCGGGGGCTTCTGAATTCACCCCTCCACTTT. Translating it yields CSALRGLLNSPLHF.

This clonotype was seen only a few times. The chain's CDR3 is CASQRDRGTTGELFF. CDR3 sequence (DNA): TGTGCCAGTCAACGGGACAGGGGGACTACCGGGGAGCTGTTTTTT. The chain combines TRBV12-3 or TRBV12-4 with TRBJ2-2; TRBD1 matches 11 bases. The CDR3 is 15 residues long. With V trimmed by 9 bases and J by 5 bases, 8 bases remained unmatched.

This clonotype appeared a few times. V usage is TRBV5-1 and J usage is TRBJ1-2; the D gene is possibly TRBD1 (5 bases). V lost 0 bases and J 14 bases, leaving 26 bases between the germline ends. The CDR3 spans 16 residues. CDR1 SGHRS and CDR2 YFSETQ come from the germline V gene. This CDR3 reads CASSLGGPAPGLKRTF. CDR3 coding DNA: TGCGCCAGCAGCTTGGGGGGCCCAGCTCCGGGCTTAAAGAGGACCTTC.

This clonotype was observed a handful of times. The chain has TRBV7-9 and TRBJ2-3, with 11 bases lining up with TRBD1. V gave up 2 bases and J gave up 5 bases; unmatched junction bases: 9. The CDR3 has 17 amino acids. Germline V gives CDR1 SEHNR, CDR2 FQNEAQ (reference sequence). In nucleotides, the CDR3 is TGTGCCAGCAGCTTACCCCCGGGACAGGGGGGTTTAGATACGCAGTATTTT. It is translated as CASSLPPGQGGLDTQYF.

This clonotype was seen many times. V gene TRBV20-1 combines with J gene TRBJ2-1; 7 bases align to TRBD2. J lost 2 bases, V lost 0 bases, and 4 bases had no gene match. The CDR3 has 15 residues. Germline V lookup: CDR1 DFQATT, CDR2 SNEGSKA (reference sequence). The CDR3 coding sequence is TGCAGTGCTAGAGATAATAGCGGGCCCTACAATGAGCAGTTCTTC. Translating it yields CSARDNSGPYNEQFF.

This clonotype was found many times. The chain joins TRBV7-3 to TRBJ2-1; 7 bases align to TRBD2. Germline loops: CDR1 SGHTA, CDR2 FQGTGA. This CDR3 comprises 13 residues. V trimming: 3 bases; J trimming: 7 bases; junction bases outside the gene matches: 3. In DNA, the CDR3 is TGTGCCAGCAGCTTTGGGACTAAAAATGAGCAGTTCTTC. It specifies CASSFGTKNEQFF.

The table lists this clonotype with a few counts. The J gene is TRBJ2-1, the V gene TRBV15; 8 positions agree with TRBD2. J lost 3 bases, V lost 5 bases, and 6 bases had no gene match. Germline V gene sequence: CDR1 LNHNV, CDR2 YYDKDF (reference sequence). CDR3 size: 15 residues. CDR3 amino acids: CATSRRTSHYNEQFF. CDR3 nucleotide sequence: TGTGCCACCAGCCGAAGGACTAGCCACTACAATGAGCAGTTCTTC.

V gene TRBV25-1 combines with J gene TRBJ2-2; D not certain. CDR1 is MGHDK and CDR2 is SYGVNS in the germline V gene. V dropped 3 bases and J dropped 6 bases, with 8 bases sitting between them. This CDR3 is 13 amino acids long. CDR3 nucleotides: TGTGCCAGCAGTGACAGGTTTGCCGGGGAGCTGTTTTTT. This translates into CASSDRFAGELFF.

This clonotype has more than one count but fewer than ten. In nucleotides, the CDR3 is TGTGCCAGCAGTTTTTTAGGACTAGAGGAGGGGACCCAGTACTTC. Translated: CASSFLGLEEGTQYF. The gene calls are TRBV27 and TRBJ2-5; 7 positions match TRBD2. In germline, CDR1 is MNHEY, CDR2 SMNVEV (reference sequence). The CDR3 runs 15 residues. V shed 3 bases and J 7 bases; nucleotides not matched to a gene: 11.

The rearrangement joins TRBV10-3 to TRBJ1-2; D is possibly TRBD1 (6 bases). Per germline, CDR1 ENHRY and CDR2 SYGVKD. V lost 4 bases, J lost 5 bases, and 23 bases lay in between. There are 17 residues in the CDR3. The DNA for the CDR3 is TGTGCCATCAGTGCCGGACAAGCGGGGGGCACTTTGTATGGCTACACCTTC. Its protein product is CAISAGQAGGTLYGYTF.

This clonotype has ten or more counts. The chain joins TRBV12-3 or TRBV12-4 to TRBJ2-5; either TRBD1 or TRBD2 may fit D (5 bases each). The CDR3 is 16 amino acids. Trimming shortened V by 1 base and J by 4 bases, and 16 bases separated the two germline ends. In DNA, the CDR3 is TGTGCCAGCAGTTTAGATAGAGGGGCAAGAAGAGAGACCCAGTACTTC. It is translated as CASSLDRGARRETQYF.

The chain is built from TRBV20-1 and TRBJ2-7; D call uncertain. The CDR3 runs 12 residues. Trimming cost V 6 bases and J 0 bases, with 9 bases left between them. Germline V gene sequence: CDR1 DFQATT, CDR2 SNEGSKA (reference sequence). The CDR3 reads CSATPSSYEQYF. The CDR3 nucleotides read TGCAGTGCCACCCCCAGCTCCTACGAGCAGTACTTC.

The J gene is TRBJ2-3, the V gene TRBV6-1, with 8 positions matching TRBD2. V was clipped by 7 bases and J by 0 bases; unmatched bases: 6. Germline assignment: CDR1 MNHNS and CDR2 SASEGT. The CDR3 contains 15 residues. The CDR3 nucleotides are TGTGCCAGCACGACTAGCGCAACTAGCACAGATACGCAGTATTTT. It codes for CASTTSATSTDTQYF.

This clonotype showed up just a few times. In nucleotides, the CDR3 is TGCAGCGTTGAAAAGGACCTAGGGGAGCAGTACTTC. Amino acids: CSVEKDLGEQYF. The chain carries TRBV29-1 and TRBJ2-7, with D uncertain. V was shortened by 2 bases and J by 7 bases, with 12 bases between the two germline ends. Germline CDR1 and CDR2: SQVTM and ANQGSEA. This CDR3 contains 12 residues.